The present entry profiles one T cell receptor (beta chain) with its context. What it binds is unknown. Sequenced by immunoSEQ multiplex PCR; TCRdb stores in-frame clones only, minus some. Here the sample spans about 47,000 clones, about nine tenths being singletons. The sample comes from a study of PD-1 blockade in classical Hodgkin lymphoma. General study points: No one has yet defined what causes the repertoire differences, which may be disease activity or prior therapy.

The V gene's germline CDR1 is SGHDN and CDR2 FVKESK. The CDR3 consists of 15 residues. V dropped 3 bases and J dropped 0 bases, with 9 bases sitting between them. Time point specified: newly diagnosed, previously untreated cHL patient sample. This TCR was sampled from a human donor with classical Hodgkin lymphoma. The sample comprised peripheral blood mononuclear cells (PBMCs). The chain recombines TRBV14 with TRBJ2-4, with D maybe TRBD2 (6 bases). The CDR3, as DNA: TGTGCCAGCAGCCAGGGGGGACTAGCCAAAAACATTCAGTACTTC. Its translation: CASSQGGLAKNIQYF. The full variable domain, completed using reference TRBV14 and TRBJ2-4, is EAGVTQFPSHSVIEKGQTVTLRCDPISGHDNLYWYRRVMGKEIKFLLHFVKESKQDESGMPNNRFLAERTGGTYSTLKVQPAELEDSGVYFCASSQGGLAKNIQYFGAGTRLSVL.